Below, 27 T cell receptor beta chains from the same sample are listed, as sequenced in a study of blood T cell repertoires in COVID-19. Using immunoSEQ multiplex PCR, the repertoire was profiled, and TCRdb retains in-frame clones only, with some absent. This repertoire shows about 230,000 clones, approximately 82% found once; its top ten account for about 2.5%. Sequencing was carried out using peripheral blood. These TCRs come from a woman aged 70 to 79 with active or convalescent COVID-19.

V and J are TRBV27 and TRBJ2-1; D remains unclear. V was shortened by 4 bases and J by 2 bases, with 15 bases between the two germline ends. This CDR3 spans 16 amino acids. The V gene's germline CDR1 is MNHEY and CDR2 SMNVEV (reference sequence). The CDR3 region has the DNA TGTGCCAGCAGTTCTACCCGCGCTATAGCCTACAATGAGCAGTTCTTC. Translated, it gives CASSSTRAIAYNEQFF.

The genes are TRBV30 and TRBJ2-1; tentative D call: TRBD1 (6 bases). Germline lookup yields CDR1 GTSNPN and CDR2 SVGIG (reference sequence). V lost 3 bases and J lost 10, with 19 bases in between. This CDR3 has 14 residues. The DNA for the CDR3 is TGTGCCTGGAGAGTGGGGGCCGGTGGGCGAGAGCAGTTCTTC. Its protein is CAWRVGAGGREQFF.

The chain recombines TRBV18 with TRBJ1-3; 7 positions agree with TRBD1. This CDR3 spans 14 amino acids. CDR1 and CDR2 from the germline V gene are KGHSH and LQKENI. The V and J ends lost 6 bases and 2 bases, in that order; junction bases with no gene match: 4. The CDR3 spells CASSEGAAGNTIYF. In DNA form, the CDR3 reads TGTGCCAGCTCGGAGGGGGCAGCTGGAAACACCATATATTTT.

The gene calls are TRBV5-1 and TRBJ1-3; unclear D gene. V shed 0 bases and J shed 0 bases, with 10 bases lying between them. The CDR3 spans 16 residues. CDR1 and CDR2 (germline): SGHRS, YFSETQ. The CDR3 DNA reads as TGCGCCAGCAGCTTGGAACTGAGTTACTCTGGAAACACCATATATTTT. It yields the protein CASSLELSYSGNTIYF.

The gene calls are TRBV10-1 and TRBJ1-2; D possibly corresponds to TRBD1 (6 bases). The germline gives CDR1 WNHNN, CDR2 SYGVQD (reference sequence). This CDR3 has 13 amino acids. V was trimmed by 6 bases and J by 7 bases, leaving 15 bases between them. The CDR3 here is CASSAGTQRGYTF. In DNA form, the CDR3 reads TGCGCCAGCAGCGCCGGGACACAGCGTGGCTACACCTTC.

This chain connects TRBV6-6 to TRBJ2-1; D might be TRBD1 (6 bases). The germline gives CDR1 MNHNY, CDR2 SVGAGI (reference sequence). Trimming took off 6 bases at V and 15 bases at J, with 21 bases between the two ends. The CDR3 covers 13 residues. The DNA of the CDR3 is TGTGCCAGCAGCCTCCCGGACAGACCCCACGCGTTCTTC. Its translation is CASSLPDRPHAFF.

The J gene is TRBJ1-2, the V gene TRBV5-1; 8 nucleotides align to TRBD1. Germline assignment: CDR1 SGHRS and CDR2 YFSETQ. The CDR3 is made up of 13 amino acids. J gave up 7 bases and V 2 bases, and 4 bases lay outside the gene matches. As DNA, the CDR3 is TGCGCCAGCAGCTTTCAGGGGGCGTTTGGCTACACCTTC. Its translation is CASSFQGAFGYTF.

The chain joins TRBV28 to TRBJ2-2, with 8 bases lining up with TRBD1. CDR1 and CDR2 (germline): MDHEN, SYDVKM. J gave up 1 base and V 8 bases, and 0 bases lay outside the gene matches. CDR3 length equals 13 residues. This CDR3 reads CASGTGNTGELFF. CDR3 bases: TGTGCCAGCGGGACAGGGAACACCGGGGAGCTGTTTTTT.

The chain combines TRBV14 with TRBJ2-5; 7 bases fit TRBD1. Germline V gene sequence: CDR1 SGHDN, CDR2 FVKESK. This CDR3 region has 16 residues. J gave up 3 bases and V 4 bases, and 11 bases lay outside the gene matches. CDR3 DNA: TGTGCCAGCAGCCCTACCTGGCCACAGGGGAAAGAGACCCAGTACTTC. Translation: CASSPTWPQGKETQYF. Full variable domain (remainder filled in from reference TRBV14 and TRBJ2-5): EAGVTQFPSHSVIEKGQTVTLRCDPISGHDNLYWYRRVMGKEIKFLLHFVKESKQDESGMPNNRFLAERTGGTYSTLKVQPAELEDSGVYFCASSPTWPQGKETQYFGPGTRLLVL.

CDR3: CASRGEGGETQYF. The CDR3 DNA follows: TGTGCCAGCAGGGGGGAAGGGGGCGAGACCCAGTACTTC. The chain uses TRBV2 and TRBJ2-5; TRBD1 matches 7 bases. Germline trimming cut 6 bases from V and 5 bases from J; bases unmatched to any gene: 6. The germline V gene encodes CDR1 SNHLY and CDR2 FYNNEI. This CDR3 has 13 residues.

J is TRBJ1-4 and V is TRBV28; TRBD1 matches 7 bases. After removal of 6 bases from V and 8 bases from J, the junction contained 12 bases not matched to a gene. The CDR3 has 15 amino acids. Germline V gene sequence: CDR1 MDHEN, CDR2 SYDVKM. In nucleotides, the CDR3 is TGTGCCAGCAGGTCAGGGGGACCGCTGCCAGAAAAACTGTTTTTT. Its translation: CASRSGGPLPEKLFF.

This chain links TRBV28 with TRBJ2-7, with TRBD2 as a possible D gene (5 bases). The germline CDR1 and CDR2 sequences are MDHEN and SYDVKM. Trimming removed 6 bases at V and 8 bases at J, with 11 bases between. The CDR3 extends over 11 amino acids. This CDR3 is CASSPEGKQYF. The CDR3, as DNA: TGTGCCAGCAGCCCCGAGGGCAAGCAGTACTTC.

The chain recombines TRBV28 with TRBJ2-7, with D perhaps TRBD2 (6 bases). Germline values: CDR1 MDHEN, CDR2 SYDVKM. The CDR3 is made up of 12 amino acids. V was pared by 7 bases and J by 7 bases, with 14 bases between. The CDR3 region has the DNA TGTGCCAGCAACGCGGGGTTGAGGGAGCAGTACTTC. Translation gives CASNAGLREQYF.

This clone was picked up one time. This chain links TRBV10-3 with TRBJ1-2; TRBD1 agrees at 7 bases. The CDR3 has 14 residues. V lost 6 bases and J lost 8; bases outside the gene matches: 12. Per the germline V gene, CDR1 is ENHRY and CDR2 is SYGVKD. This CDR3 is CAIRETGPRGGYTF. As DNA, the CDR3 is TGTGCCATCAGAGAGACAGGGCCGAGAGGGGGCTACACCTTC.

The V gene is TRBV7-3, the J gene TRBJ2-5; TRBD1 agrees at 9 bases. The CDR3 loop spans 16 amino acids. J was trimmed by 5 bases and V by 5 bases; bases with no gene match: 12. Germline values: CDR1 SGHTA, CDR2 FQGTGA. In DNA form, the CDR3 reads TGTGCCAGCAGCCTAAACGGGGACAGGGTATTGGAGACCCAGTACTTC. Amino acids: CASSLNGDRVLETQYF.

Only a few counts were recorded for this clone. V is TRBV27 and J is TRBJ1-5; D is ambiguous. This CDR3 is built from 16 residues. Trimming stripped 3 bases from V and 0 bases from J, with 12 bases between. CDR1 is MNHEY, CDR2 SMNVEV, per germline (reference sequence). CDR3 nucleotide sequence: TGTGCCAGCAGTTTTACTTGGGCAGATAGCAATCAGCCCCAGCATTTT. Protein sequence: CASSFTWADSNQPQHF.

The rearrangement uses TRBV6-6 and TRBJ2-2; TRBD2 aligns across 11 bases. The CDR3 totals 15 residues. J gave up 16 bases and V 7 bases, and 17 bases lay outside the gene matches. The germline V gene has CDR1 MNHNY and CDR2 SVGAGI (reference sequence). CDR3 nucleotide sequence: TGTGCCAGCACATCCTCACCGGGACTAGCGGTTGGGGCGTTTTTT. Protein: CASTSSPGLAVGAFF.

The chain couples TRBV7-3 to TRBJ2-1; 13 bases align to TRBD2. The length of the CDR3 is 16 residues. CDR1 is SGHTA and CDR2 is FQGTGA in the germline V gene. V trimming: 5 bases; J trimming: 9 bases; junction bases outside the gene matches: 10. The CDR3 sequence is CASSPPTSGGAGEQFF. Here the CDR3 DNA reads TGTGCCAGCAGCCCACCAACTAGCGGGGGGGCCGGTGAGCAGTTCTTC.

The chain couples TRBV6-5 to TRBJ2-2; the D is unclear. Germline lookup yields CDR1 MNHEY and CDR2 SVGAGI. Trimming left V 0 bases short and J 6 bases short, with 5 bases between. The CDR3 consists of 13 residues. CDR3 sequence (DNA): TGTGCCAGCAGTTACTCCTTTGCCGGGGAGCTGTTTTTT. Translating it yields CASSYSFAGELFF.

This sequence joins TRBV19 and TRBJ2-7; TRBD2 matches at 7 bases. V was pared by 4 bases and J by 0 bases, with 9 bases of the junction left unmatched. The CDR3 sequence is 16 residues long. CDR1 and CDR2 from the germline V gene are LNHDA and SQIVND (reference sequence). CDR3: CASSRRPGGGSYEQYF. The CDR3, as DNA: TGTGCCAGTAGTAGGCGCCCGGGCGGGGGCTCCTACGAGCAGTACTTC.

The rearrangement joins TRBV5-1 to TRBJ2-7; 12 bases fit TRBD2. The CDR3 totals 16 residues. Per the germline V gene, CDR1 is SGHRS and CDR2 is YFSETQ. The ends lost 4 bases at V and 0 bases at J; junction bases unmatched: 5. The CDR3 sequence is CASSLGLAGSSYEQYF. The DNA of the CDR3 is TGCGCCAGCAGCCTCGGACTAGCGGGGAGCTCCTACGAGCAGTACTTC.

This sequence joins TRBV11-2 and TRBJ2-3; 9 bases map to TRBD2. Germline V gene lookup returns CDR1 SGHAT and CDR2 FQNNGV. With V trimmed by 5 bases and J by 0 bases, 9 bases remained unmatched. The CDR3 has 17 residues. Written as DNA, the CDR3 is TGTGCCAGCAGCCCTGGGGCCGCGGGGGGGAGCACAGATACGCAGTATTTT. Translated, it gives CASSPGAAGGSTDTQYF.

V is TRBV14 and J is TRBJ2-3; a weak D match, TRBD2 (6 bases). The CDR3 spans 15 residues. Germline V lookup: CDR1 SGHDN, CDR2 FVKESK. V gave up 1 base and J gave up 2 bases, with 10 bases separating them. The CDR3 DNA reads as TGTGCCAGCAGCCAAGTTGCGGGGTTCACAGATACGCAGTATTTT. Its translation: CASSQVAGFTDTQYF.

This clone has only a few counts. V gene TRBV9 combines with J gene TRBJ2-7; D is undetermined. The V end lost 3 bases, the J end lost 3 bases, and 10 bases lay between the germline ends. The germline CDR1 and CDR2 sequences are SGDLS and YYNGEE. This CDR3 contains 13 residues. The CDR3 bases are TGTGCCAGCAGCGCCCCCCCCTTCTACGAGCAGTACTTC. It is translated as CASSAPPFYEQYF.

This rearrangement joins TRBV20-1 to TRBJ2-3, with 13 nucleotides matching TRBD2. V shed 3 bases and J 4 bases; nucleotides not matched to a gene: 10. The CDR3 loop spans 17 amino acids. From germline, CDR1 is DFQATT and CDR2 SNEGSKA (reference sequence). The CDR3: CSASYSGTSGVSDTQYF. CDR3 nucleotides: TGCAGTGCTAGTTACTCTGGGACTAGCGGGGTATCAGATACGCAGTATTTT.

CDR3: CAIKAGHYNEQFF. In DNA, the CDR3 is TGTGCCATCAAGGCTGGGCATTACAATGAGCAGTTCTTC. The V call is TRBV10-3, the J call TRBJ2-1, with D uncertain. Trimming removed 7 bases at V and 4 bases at J, with 11 bases between. The CDR3 contains 13 residues. In germline, CDR1 is ENHRY, CDR2 SYGVKD.

The chain employs TRBV27 and TRBJ2-5; D perhaps matches TRBD1 (6 bases). CDR1 is MNHEY and CDR2 is SMNVEV in the germline V gene (reference sequence). The CDR3 runs 14 residues. Trimming cost V 5 bases and J 2 bases, with 12 bases left between them. CDR3 sequence reads: CASSPRRGQETQYF. The DNA for the CDR3 is TGTGCCAGCAGTCCCCGAAGGGGGCAAGAGACCCAGTACTTC.